This T cell receptor beta chain is drawn from a study of OX40 agonist ivuxolimab in advanced cancers. Study-level information: From 23 to 79 years was the age range, with a mean of approximately 58 years, and roughly 80% were male. Overall study findings and caveats: In CD8+ T cells, expanded clones were on average more numerous than in CD4+.

Regarding this clone: Antigen unknown.

The length of the CDR3 is 16 residues. Trimming cost V 1 base and J 1 base, with 14 bases left between them. Germline CDR1 reads SGHAT; CDR2 reads FQDESV (reference sequence). The method was immunoSEQ multiplex PCR; TCRdb's version includes in-frame clones alone and lacks a portion of them. The table includes 50,000 to 70,000 clones, around four fifths detected once. The rearrangement links TRBV11-1 to TRBJ2-7; D may be TRBD2 (5 bases). Source: CD4+ or CD8+ T cells sorted from blood, taken in a trial of the OX40 agonist ivuxolimab. The clonotype originates from an adult with an advanced solid tumor such as melanoma, head and neck, liver or kidney cancer. The CDR3 loop is CASSLGKAVPSYEQYF. In DNA, the CDR3 is TGTGCCAGCAGCTTAGGGAAAGCGGTTCCTTCCTACGAGCAGTACTTC.